The clone carrying this TCR beta chain was counted between two and nine times. Its antigen remains unknown. These data originate in a study of cytotoxic CD8 clonotypes in ibrutinib-treated CLL. General study findings and limits: Clonality was elevated at ibrutinib response and had returned toward baseline at progression. Public clonotypes (which were uncommon) either contracted or remained stable on treatment.

Method: immunoSEQ multiplex PCR; TCRdb's copy keeps in-frame clones and lacks some. This sample has 160,000 or so clones; approximately 80% occur once, and the top ten carry roughly 4.5%. The material sequenced was PBMCs, taken after 24 months of ibrutinib treatment. This receptor was identified in a human donor with chronic lymphocytic leukemia.

The CDR3 reads CASSLGRGGRETQYF. In nucleotides, the CDR3 is TGCGCCAGCAGCTTGGGGCGGGGGGGCCGCGAGACCCAGTACTTC. The V gene is TRBV5-1, the J gene TRBJ2-5; 9 bases map to TRBD2. V was pared by 0 bases and J by 5 bases, with 5 bases of the junction left unmatched. The CDR3 is 15 residues long. CDR1 is SGHRS, CDR2 YFSETQ, per germline. Combining the CDR3 with reference TRBV5-1 and TRBJ2-5 gives the whole variable domain KAGVTQTPRYLIKTRGQQVTLSCSPISGHRSVSWYQQTPGQGLQFLFEYFSETQRNKGNFPGRFSGRQFSNSRSEMNVSTLELGDSALYLCASSLGRGGRETQYFGPGTRLLVL.